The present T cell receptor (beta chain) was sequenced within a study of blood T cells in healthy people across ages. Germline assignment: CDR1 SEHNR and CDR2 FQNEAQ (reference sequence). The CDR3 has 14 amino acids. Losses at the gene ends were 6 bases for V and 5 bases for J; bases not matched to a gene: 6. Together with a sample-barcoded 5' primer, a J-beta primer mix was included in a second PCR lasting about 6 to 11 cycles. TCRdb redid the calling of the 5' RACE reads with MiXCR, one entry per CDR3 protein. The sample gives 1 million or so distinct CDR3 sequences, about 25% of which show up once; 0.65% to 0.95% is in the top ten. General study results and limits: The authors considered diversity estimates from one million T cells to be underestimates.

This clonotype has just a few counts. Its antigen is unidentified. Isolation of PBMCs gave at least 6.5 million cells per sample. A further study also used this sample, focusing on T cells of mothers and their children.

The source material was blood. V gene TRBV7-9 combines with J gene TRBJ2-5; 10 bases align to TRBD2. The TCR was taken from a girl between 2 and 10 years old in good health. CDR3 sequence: CASSTGLAEETQYF. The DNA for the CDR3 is TGTGCCAGCAGTACCGGACTAGCGGAGGAGACCCAGTACTTC.